These T cell receptor beta chains were read from a single sample in a study of T cells after posttransplantation cyclophosphamide. Profiling relied on immunoSEQ multiplex PCR, and the TCRdb table lists in-frame clones only, not all of them. The repertoire shows 7,500 to 8,000 clones, none seen only once; the top ten take roughly 21%. Sequenced here: PBMCs, sampled approximately 3 months after allogeneic stem cell transplant with posttransplant cyclophosphamide. All receptors come from a female patient between 60 and 69 years old who received an allogeneic stem cell transplant from an unrelated donor, was CMV-positive, and had acute GVHD only. A subset of T cells may come from the graft donor. The CDR3 runs from the conserved cysteine through the conserved F or W. A D gene is named only where the DNA matches it firmly. Part of the rows lack a size; the others show once, few, many or a class for expanded clones.

D gene: -; V gene: TRBV7-9; clone size: many; J gene: TRBJ2-1; CDR3 protein: CASSLVRQVNEQFF
D gene: TRBD1; V gene: TRBV6-2/TRBV6-3; clone size: medium-sized; J gene: TRBJ2-3; CDR3 protein: CASSYPAQGRYF
D gene: -; V gene: TRBV25-1; clone size: large; J gene: TRBJ1-1; CDR3 protein: CASSELGRDTEAFF
D gene: TRBD1; V gene: TRBV6-5; clone size: -; J gene: TRBJ2-7; CDR3 protein: CASSYSITGGSYEQYF
D gene: TRBD1; V gene: TRBV28; clone size: many; J gene: TRBJ1-1; CDR3 protein: CASRRGTALNTEAFF
D gene: TRBD2; V gene: TRBV6-5; clone size: many; J gene: TRBJ2-7; CDR3 protein: CASRHQRGSSYEQYF
D gene: -; V gene: TRBV12-5; clone size: many; J gene: TRBJ2-2; CDR3 protein: CASGLRGVNTGELFF
D gene: TRBD1; V gene: TRBV19; clone size: medium-sized; J gene: TRBJ1-1; CDR3 protein: CASSISGQGVLEAFF
D gene: -; V gene: TRBV5-1; clone size: many; J gene: TRBJ2-5; CDR3 protein: CASSLDYLPGETQYF
D gene: TRBD1; V gene: TRBV6-4; clone size: many; J gene: TRBJ2-3; CDR3 protein: CASSGQGAGDTQYF
D gene: TRBD2; V gene: TRBV10-2; clone size: many; J gene: TRBJ2-7; CDR3 protein: CASSESKPGLAGTYEQYF
D gene: -; V gene: TRBV7-8; clone size: many; J gene: TRBJ1-2; CDR3 protein: CASSLVRGGAREGYTF
D gene: -; V gene: TRBV6-1; clone size: many; J gene: TRBJ1-1; CDR3 protein: CASSGSNRNTEAFF
D gene: TRBD2; V gene: TRBV4-2; clone size: many; J gene: TRBJ2-1; CDR3 protein: CASSQGLAEGEQFF
D gene: -; V gene: TRBV2; clone size: many; J gene: TRBJ2-1; CDR3 protein: CASRVQGGSYNEQFF
D gene: TRBD1; V gene: TRBV6-6; clone size: many; J gene: TRBJ2-7; CDR3 protein: CASSYTNRGSYEQYF
D gene: TRBD2; V gene: TRBV10-3; clone size: many; J gene: TRBJ2-5; CDR3 protein: CAISEPVIAGGLFNQETQYF
D gene: -; V gene: TRBV2; clone size: many; J gene: TRBJ1-1; CDR3 protein: CASSLRQDDTEAFF
D gene: TRBD1; V gene: TRBV2; clone size: many; J gene: TRBJ2-2; CDR3 protein: CASSPSGTGTGELFF
D gene: -; V gene: TRBV4-1; clone size: many; J gene: TRBJ2-1; CDR3 protein: CASSQDGFGAVTWNEQFF
D gene: TRBD2; V gene: TRBV11-3; clone size: many; J gene: TRBJ2-7; CDR3 protein: CASSGLAGPTYEQYF
D gene: TRBD2; V gene: TRBV4-3; clone size: -; J gene: TRBJ2-1; CDR3 protein: CASSRERAGVGEQFF
D gene: TRBD1; V gene: TRBV12-3/TRBV12-4; clone size: many; J gene: TRBJ2-7; CDR3 protein: CASSRRTGGIGEQYF
D gene: TRBD1; V gene: TRBV5-4; clone size: many; J gene: TRBJ2-1; CDR3 protein: CASSLRTGYNEQFF
D gene: TRBD2; V gene: TRBV27; clone size: many; J gene: TRBJ2-3; CDR3 protein: CASSPTLLAGGKLTDTQYF
D gene: -; V gene: TRBV29-1; clone size: few; J gene: TRBJ2-7; CDR3 protein: CSATGSSYEQYF
D gene: TRBD2; V gene: TRBV5-4; clone size: many; J gene: TRBJ2-7; CDR3 protein: CASSGGLAGEGQYF
D gene: -; V gene: TRBV6-2/TRBV6-3; clone size: many; J gene: TRBJ2-3; CDR3 protein: CASHRALTDTQYF
D gene: -; V gene: TRBV7-9; clone size: many; J gene: TRBJ1-1; CDR3 protein: CASSTDGNTEAFF
D gene: -; V gene: TRBV5-4; clone size: many; J gene: TRBJ1-2; CDR3 protein: CASSSLFRYGYTF
D gene: TRBD1; V gene: TRBV7-9; clone size: many; J gene: TRBJ2-7; CDR3 protein: CASSSFRGQGPYEQYF
D gene: TRBD1; V gene: TRBV6-2/TRBV6-3; clone size: many; J gene: TRBJ1-5; CDR3 protein: CASSSAGTANQPQHF
D gene: -; V gene: TRBV30; clone size: many; J gene: TRBJ1-6; CDR3 protein: CAWSPGHNSPLHF
D gene: -; V gene: TRBV12-3/TRBV12-4; clone size: many; J gene: TRBJ1-5; CDR3 protein: CATTSGQGTGPSNQPQHF
D gene: TRBD1; V gene: TRBV12-3/TRBV12-4; clone size: many; J gene: TRBJ1-5; CDR3 protein: CASSEGAEKDSNQPQHF
D gene: -; V gene: TRBV25-1; clone size: many; J gene: TRBJ2-1; CDR3 protein: CASGGLMDNEQFF
D gene: TRBD2; V gene: TRBV7-2; clone size: many; J gene: TRBJ2-1; CDR3 protein: CASSTTSGRAYNNEQFF
D gene: TRBD2; V gene: TRBV6-5; clone size: few; J gene: TRBJ2-3; CDR3 protein: CASSYSSGVADTQYF
D gene: -; V gene: TRBV6-1; clone size: many; J gene: TRBJ2-2; CDR3 protein: CASGSTGTGELFF
D gene: TRBD2; V gene: TRBV7-9; clone size: many; J gene: TRBJ2-3; CDR3 protein: CASNLRLAGFADTQYF
D gene: -; V gene: TRBV7-2; clone size: many; J gene: TRBJ1-2; CDR3 protein: CASSLWQGIYGYTF
D gene: -; V gene: TRBV6-1; clone size: many; J gene: TRBJ1-6; CDR3 protein: CASSESGTQSWSPLHF
D gene: TRBD1; V gene: TRBV19; clone size: many; J gene: TRBJ2-7; CDR3 protein: CASSTGGHEQYF
D gene: TRBD1; V gene: TRBV5-6; clone size: many; J gene: TRBJ2-3; CDR3 protein: CASSQGAGDTQYF
D gene: -; V gene: TRBV7-3; clone size: many; J gene: TRBJ1-6; CDR3 protein: CASSAGVNSPLHF
D gene: -; V gene: TRBV5-6; clone size: many; J gene: TRBJ1-3; CDR3 protein: CASSFGRPRGYTIYF
D gene: TRBD2; V gene: TRBV5-4; clone size: many; J gene: TRBJ2-3; CDR3 protein: CASSLRTSNSQKYF
D gene: TRBD1; V gene: TRBV11-3; clone size: few; J gene: TRBJ2-2; CDR3 protein: CASSLDPRGWTGIGELFF
D gene: -; V gene: TRBV4-2; clone size: -; J gene: TRBJ2-3; CDR3 protein: CASSQGGLGEGGTDTQYF
D gene: TRBD2; V gene: TRBV28; clone size: many; J gene: TRBJ2-1; CDR3 protein: CASKQFRGLDYNEQFF
D gene: TRBD2; V gene: TRBV5-1; clone size: many; J gene: TRBJ2-1; CDR3 protein: CASSSSLAGVNNEQFF
D gene: TRBD2; V gene: TRBV11-2; clone size: few; J gene: TRBJ2-1; CDR3 protein: CASSLEVSGRLNEQFF
D gene: TRBD1; V gene: TRBV18; clone size: medium-sized; J gene: TRBJ2-1; CDR3 protein: CASSPTTGDNEQFF
D gene: TRBD1; V gene: TRBV11-2; clone size: many; J gene: TRBJ1-1; CDR3 protein: CASSLVEMGQGTEAFF
D gene: -; V gene: TRBV30; clone size: many; J gene: TRBJ1-3; CDR3 protein: CAWSPGALSGNTIYF